The TCR beta chain described here comes from a study of early T cells in non-severe SARS-CoV-2 infection. Study-wide background: Sequenced bulk RNA came from whole blood that was unsorted, and chains were unpaired.

Study-wide results and caveats: Missing private and CD4 specificities, VDJdb matching favored anti-spike CD8 responses.

CDR3 length: 15 amino acids. CDR1 and CDR2 (germline): SGHRS, YFSETQ. Trimming cost V 3 bases and J 1 base; bases outside gene matches: 5. This clonotype was counted a few times. The antigen is not known. Molecules of cDNA were individually given unique molecular identifiers that were attached to them. TCRdb independently ran MiXCR on the 5' RACE reads; one entry per CDR3 protein. The repertoire holds about 80,000 distinct CDR3 sequences, with about 5% as singletons. The starting material was whole blood, obtained at baseline. The TCR originated in an adult who was a healthcare worker with PCR-confirmed SARS-CoV-2 infection or an uninfected control (not recorded which). The V call is TRBV5-1, the J call TRBJ2-3; 7 nucleotides match TRBD1. The DNA of the CDR3 is TGCGCCAGCAGCTCCGAGGGGGCCCGCACAGATACGCAGTATTTT. It yields the protein CASSSEGARTDTQYF.